Included here is one T cell receptor beta chain sequence, with context. Germline V gives CDR1 MNHEY, CDR2 SVGAGI. Trimming cost V 2 bases and J 2 bases, with 10 bases left between them. This CDR3 comprises 15 residues. The data belong to a study of OX40 agonist ivuxolimab in advanced cancers. The protocol was immunoSEQ multiplex PCR, while the TCRdb copy is restricted to in-frame clones and leaves out a portion. The sample contains fewer than 20,000 clones, 80% to 90% of which appear only once. The sequence came from an adult with an advanced solid tumor such as melanoma, head and neck, liver or kidney cancer. The rearrangement uses TRBV6-5 and TRBJ1-3, with D possibly matching TRBD1 (6 bases). Material: CD4+ or CD8+ T cells sorted from blood, obtained in a trial of the OX40 agonist ivuxolimab. The CDR3 sequence: CASSYPTGTGNTIYF. In nucleotides, the CDR3 is TGTGCCAGCAGTTACCCGACAGGAACTGGAAACACCATATATTTT.